This TCR beta chain was captured in a study of blood T cell repertoires in COVID-19. Looking at the study overall: PBMCs, B-cell-depleted T cells, or T cells provided the cDNA or gDNA that made up the material.

Cohort 3 recovered donors had two negative PCRs, clearance, or symptom resolution. Clones were read by immunoSEQ multiplex PCR, and TCRdb kept only the in-frame ones, dropping some. The repertoire includes over 150,000 clones, 85% of them detected once, and 6.2% sits in the top ten. The CDR3 is 14 residues long. The V end lost 2 bases, the J end lost 3 bases, and 12 bases lay between the germline ends. Germline CDR1 and CDR2: SGHRS and YFSETQ. This clone was counted between two and nine times. The TCR comes from a middle-aged man who had recovered from COVID-19. This chain joins TRBV5-1 and TRBJ2-7, with D maybe TRBD2 (6 bases). The specimen was PBMCs or T cells enriched from blood (not recorded which). The CDR3 reads CASSLSRLVYEQYF. In nucleotides, the CDR3 is TGCGCCAGCAGCTTATCCCGACTAGTCTACGAGCAGTACTTC.